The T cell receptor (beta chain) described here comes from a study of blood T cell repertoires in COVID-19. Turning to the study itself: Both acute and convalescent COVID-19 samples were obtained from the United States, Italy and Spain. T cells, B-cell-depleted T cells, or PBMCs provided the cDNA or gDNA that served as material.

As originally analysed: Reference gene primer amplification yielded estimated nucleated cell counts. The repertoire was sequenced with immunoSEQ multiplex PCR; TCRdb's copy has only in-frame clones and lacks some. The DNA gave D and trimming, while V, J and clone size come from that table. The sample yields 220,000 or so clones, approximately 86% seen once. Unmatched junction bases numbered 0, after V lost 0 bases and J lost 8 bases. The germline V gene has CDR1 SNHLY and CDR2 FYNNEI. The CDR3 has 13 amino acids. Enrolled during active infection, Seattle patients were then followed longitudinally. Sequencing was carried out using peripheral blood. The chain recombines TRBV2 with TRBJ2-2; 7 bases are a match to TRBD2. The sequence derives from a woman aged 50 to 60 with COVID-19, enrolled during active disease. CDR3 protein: CASSEARGGELFF. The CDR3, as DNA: TGTGCCAGCAGTGAAGCGCGGGGGGGGGAGCTGTTTTTT.